Listed below are T cell receptor beta chains from one sample, sequenced in a study of graft-versus-host responses after intestinal transplantation. These TCRs are of unknown antigen specificity. The method was immunoSEQ multiplex PCR; TCRdb's version includes in-frame clones alone and lacks a portion of them. The sample lists roughly 89,000 clones; 91% were seen once. Sequencing was performed on unstimulated CD4+ T cells sorted from spleen or lymph node cells, taken before intestinal transplant. The source of these receptors is a human donor who received an intestinal transplant. CDR3s include the opening cysteine and the closing phenylalanine or tryptophan. D genes are given only for firm matches. Rows may omit the clone size; those that give it use once, few, many or a size class.

CDR3	DNA	D	J	size	V
CASSPITRGYSYEQYF	TGTGCCAGCAGCCCCATCACCAGGGGTTACTCCTACGAGCAGTACTTC	NA	TRBJ2-7	NA	TRBV7-9
CAISESVSTDTQYF	TGTGCCATCAGTGAGTCCGTGTCCACAGATACGCAGTATTTT	NA	TRBJ2-3	NA	TRBV10-3
CASSLEQLAQETQYF	TGTGCCAGCAGCTTAGAACAGCTTGCTCAAGAGACCCAGTACTTC	NA	TRBJ2-5	NA	TRBV7-2
CASGAGQGPYEQYF	TGTGCCAGCGGGGCGGGACAGGGGCCCTACGAGCAGTACTTC	TRBD1	TRBJ2-7	NA	TRBV9
CASSEGRGLANQPQHF	TGTGCCAGCAGTGAAGGTAGGGGCTTAGCAAATCAGCCCCAGCATTTT	NA	TRBJ1-5	NA	TRBV2
CASSERGPLNQPQHF	TGTGCCAGCAGTGAAAGGGGGCCGCTGAATCAGCCCCAGCATTTT	TRBD1	TRBJ1-5	NA	TRBV6-1
CASSYGGFVPEAFF	TGTGCCAGCAGTTACGGAGGGTTTGTTCCTGAAGCTTTCTTT	NA	TRBJ1-1	NA	TRBV6-5
CASSQERGSYEQYF	TGTGCCAGCAGCCAAGAAAGAGGGAGCTACGAGCAGTACTTC	NA	TRBJ2-7	NA	TRBV4-2
CASSLGQNQPQHF	TGCGCCAGCAGCTTGGGCCAGAATCAGCCCCAGCATTTT	NA	TRBJ1-5	NA	TRBV5-1
CASSYRFQGPNYGYTF	TGTGCCAGCAGTTACCGATTCCAGGGCCCTAACTATGGCTACACCTTC	NA	TRBJ1-2	NA	TRBV6-5
CASSLSRRNRYSPLHF	TGTGCCAGCAGTTTATCGAGGAGGAATCGATACTCACCCCTCCACTTT	NA	TRBJ1-6	NA	TRBV27
CASSGYPGLAGAEQFF	TGTGCCAGCAGCGGATACCCGGGACTAGCGGGGGCCGAGCAGTTCTTC	TRBD2	TRBJ2-1	NA	TRBV9
CASSLLGDTGANVLTF	TGTGCCAGCAGCTTATTGGGGGACACTGGGGCCAACGTCCTGACTTTC	NA	TRBJ2-6	NA	TRBV7-2
CASRQGFYGYTF	TGTGCCAGCAGACAGGGGTTCTATGGCTACACCTTC	TRBD1	TRBJ1-2	NA	TRBV2
CASGDFLYGYTF	TGTGCCAGCGGGGACTTTCTCTATGGCTACACCTTC	NA	TRBJ1-2	NA	TRBV11-2
CASRVEAGNTIYF	TGTGCCAGTCGGGTAGAAGCTGGAAACACCATATATTTT	NA	TRBJ1-3	once	TRBV2
CASTPTSGGAHGELFF	TGCGCCAGCACCCCGACTAGCGGGGGGGCTCACGGGGAGCTGTTTTTT	TRBD2	TRBJ2-2	NA	TRBV10-2
CASRKNTGTGELNEQYF	TGTGCCAGTAGAAAAAACACCGGGACAGGGGAGCTCAACGAGCAGTACTTC	TRBD1	TRBJ2-7	NA	TRBV19
CASDRTNRGVAFF	TGTGCTAGTGATCGCACTAACAGGGGCGTCGCTTTCTTT	TRBD1	TRBJ1-1	NA	TRBV12-5
CASSEVRGYEQFF	TGCGCCAGCAGTGAAGTTAGAGGGTATGAGCAGTTCTTC	NA	TRBJ2-1	NA	TRBV10-2
CASKNGRGSLGYTF	TGTGCCAGTAAGAACGGCAGGGGGTCTCTAGGCTACACCTTC	TRBD1	TRBJ1-2	NA	TRBV19
CASSQTQGTYGYTF	TGTGCCAGCAGCCAAACACAGGGGACCTATGGCTACACCTTC	TRBD1	TRBJ1-2	NA	TRBV6-5
CSVGGDSYNEQFF	TGCAGCGTTGGGGGGGACTCCTACAATGAGCAGTTCTTC	NA	TRBJ2-1	NA	TRBV29-1
CATSRGMNTEAFF	TGTGCCACCAGCAGAGGTATGAACACTGAAGCTTTCTTT	NA	TRBJ1-1	NA	TRBV15
CASSSRVLGDNSPLHF	TGTGCCAGCAGCTCCAGGGTTCTGGGCGATAATTCACCCCTCCACTTT	NA	TRBJ1-6	few	TRBV11-3
CAWSGEAGQYQETQYF	TGTGCCTGGAGCGGCGAGGCGGGACAGTACCAAGAGACCCAGTACTTC	NA	TRBJ2-5	NA	TRBV30
CSVGGSGGGNTGELFF	TGCAGCGTGGGGGGTAGCGGGGGGGGAAACACCGGGGAGCTGTTTTTT	TRBD2	TRBJ2-2	NA	TRBV29-1
CAWDRDSENYGYTF	TGTGCCTGGGATCGGGACAGCGAAAACTATGGCTACACCTTC	TRBD1	TRBJ1-2	NA	TRBV30
CAGRRSGTDTQYF	TGTGCGGGTCGTAGGAGTGGGACAGATACGCAGTATTTT	NA	TRBJ2-3	NA	TRBV18
CASSFSGAGTDTQYF	TGCGCCAGCAGCTTTTCAGGGGCCGGCACAGATACGCAGTATTTT	NA	TRBJ2-3	NA	TRBV5-1
CASSLGGSGGSLVRQFF	TGTGCCAGCAGCTTAGGTGGTAGCGGGGGGAGCTTGGTTCGGCAGTTCTTC	TRBD2	TRBJ2-1	NA	TRBV13
CASSRQGADGYTF	TGTGCCAGCTCCCGACAGGGGGCGGATGGCTACACCTTC	TRBD1	TRBJ1-2	NA	TRBV18
CASSTWDRGHEQYF	TGTGCCAGTAGTACCTGGGACAGGGGTCACGAGCAGTACTTC	TRBD1	TRBJ2-7	NA	TRBV19
CASSLVQGADTQYF	TGTGCCAGCAGCTTAGTACAGGGCGCAGATACGCAGTATTTT	NA	TRBJ2-3	NA	TRBV7-9
CASSPQTGRSHEQYF	TGTGCCAGCAGCCCCCAGACAGGGCGGTCCCACGAGCAGTACTTC	TRBD1	TRBJ2-7	NA	TRBV9
CASHQGLAGARLF	TGCGCCAGCCACCAGGGACTAGCGGGGGCCCGACTCTTC	TRBD2	TRBJ2-1	NA	TRBV5-1
CASSLYREVWNTEAFF	TGTGCCAGCAGCTTGTACAGGGAAGTATGGAACACTGAAGCTTTCTTT	NA	TRBJ1-1	NA	TRBV5-4
CASSKDRAQGQETQYF	TGTGCCAGCTCAAAAGACAGGGCGCAGGGCCAAGAGACCCAGTACTTC	TRBD1	TRBJ2-5	NA	TRBV18
CASSPKGQGVNDQPQHF	TGTGCCAGCTCACCAAAGGGACAGGGGGTTAATGATCAGCCCCAGCATTTT	TRBD1	TRBJ1-5	NA	TRBV18
CASSARQGAGYEQYF	TGTGCCAGCAGCGCACGACAGGGGGCTGGGTACGAGCAGTACTTC	TRBD1	TRBJ2-7	NA	TRBV5-6
CASSLALRGQGSNEQFF	TGCGCCAGCAGCTTGGCCTTGAGGGGACAGGGATCCAATGAGCAGTTCTTC	TRBD1	TRBJ2-1	NA	TRBV5-1
CAWSGGEKLFF	TGTGCCTGGAGTGGAGGTGAAAAACTGTTTTTT	NA	TRBJ1-4	NA	TRBV30
CASSTGHRTEAFF	TGTGCCAGCAGTACGGGACACCGCACTGAAGCTTTCTTT	NA	TRBJ1-1	NA	TRBV6-4
CAWRGLAGRTEQFF	TGTGCCTGGCGCGGACTAGCGGGGCGGACCGAGCAGTTCTTC	TRBD2	TRBJ2-1	NA	TRBV30
CASRVAEGTDTQYF	TGTGCCAGCAGGGTGGCAGAGGGCACAGATACGCAGTATTTT	NA	TRBJ2-3	NA	TRBV2
CASSLRGTATNEKLFF	TGTGCCAGCAGCTTAAGGGGGACCGCAACTAATGAAAAACTGTTTTTT	NA	TRBJ1-4	NA	TRBV13
CASSSPTGQNEQFF	TGTGCCAGCAGTTCCCCGACAGGGCAAAATGAGCAGTTCTTC	TRBD1	TRBJ2-1	NA	TRBV6-5
CAWSPRTGAEQYF	TGTGCCTGGAGTCCTCGGACAGGGGCCGAGCAGTACTTC	TRBD1	TRBJ2-7	NA	TRBV30
CSAGRGTRGPTDTQYF	TGCAGCGCTGGGCGGGGGACTCGAGGTCCCACAGATACGCAGTATTTT	TRBD2	TRBJ2-3	NA	TRBV29-1
CASRIAGGRDTQYF	TGTGCCAGCAGGATAGCGGGGGGAAGAGATACGCAGTATTTT	TRBD2	TRBJ2-3	NA	TRBV27